A single sample is the source of the 9 T cell receptor beta chains below, sequenced in a study of blood T cell repertoires in COVID-19. The data were produced by immunoSEQ multiplex PCR, yet TCRdb's version contains in-frame clones alone and is incomplete. The data contain some 90,000 clones, 85% to 90% of them seen just once; the ten biggest clones take up 5.2%. What was sequenced was peripheral blood. Source of these receptors: a woman aged 80 or over with active COVID-19.

The V and J genes are TRBV5-1 and TRBJ1-6, with a tentative D call TRBD1 (5 bases). This CDR3 region has 15 residues. Germline CDR1 SGHRS, CDR2 YFSETQ. The V end lost 1 base, the J end lost 7 bases, and 12 bases lay between the germline ends. The CDR3, as DNA: TGCGCCAGCAGCTTGACGCAGGGTCAGAATTCACCCCTCCACTTT. The encoded protein is CASSLTQGQNSPLHF.

The chain employs TRBV6-5 and TRBJ1-5; 9 bases map to TRBD1. Trimming removed 5 bases from V and 5 bases from J; junction bases left unmatched: 7. The germline V gene has CDR1 MNHEY and CDR2 SVGAGI. The CDR3 runs 15 residues. The CDR3 sequence is CASSNTGGADQPQHF. CDR3 bases: TGTGCCAGCAGTAACACAGGGGGCGCGGATCAGCCCCAGCATTTT.

This chain links TRBV6-1 with TRBJ2-3, with 11 bases aligning to TRBD2. Unmatched junction bases numbered 13, after V lost 2 bases and J lost 0 bases. The CDR3 sequence is 20 residues long. Germline assignment: CDR1 MNHNS and CDR2 SASEGT. CDR3 DNA: TGTGCCAGCAGTGAACTGGGAGGCGGGACTAGCGGAGGTAGCACAGATACGCAGTATTTT. It codes for CASSELGGGTSGGSTDTQYF.

This clone was seen only once. This rearrangement joins TRBV10-3 to TRBJ1-4; the D is unclear. From germline, CDR1 is ENHRY and CDR2 SYGVKD. Trimming shortened V by 5 bases and J by 8 bases, and 12 bases separated the two germline ends. This CDR3 spans 13 amino acids. CDR3 in amino acids: CAISRDEREKLFF. The CDR3 nucleotides read TGTGCCATCAGTCGGGATGAAAGGGAAAAACTGTTTTTT.

This clone was seen more than once but under ten times. The J gene is TRBJ2-1, the V gene TRBV10-3; no clear D gene. The germline V gene encodes CDR1 ENHRY and CDR2 SYGVKD. The CDR3 loop spans 12 amino acids. The germline V and J ends were trimmed by 11 bases and 10 bases, with 18 bases remaining between them. CDR3 sequence: CAAESVAIEQFF. In nucleotides, the CDR3 is TGTGCCGCCGAATCAGTAGCCATCGAGCAGTTCTTC.

The chain combines TRBV28 with TRBJ2-5; 8 bases map to TRBD2. J lost 0 bases, V lost 7 bases, and 10 bases had no gene match. CDR1 MDHEN and CDR2 SYDVKM come from the germline V gene. The CDR3 sequence is 16 residues long. CDR3: CASTPLLSGDQETQYF. CDR3 nucleotides: TGTGCCAGCACCCCCTTGCTTAGCGGGGACCAAGAGACCCAGTACTTC.

The chain links TRBV4-3 to TRBJ2-7, with TRBD2 matching over 10 bases. J lost 0 bases, V lost 0 bases, and 2 bases had no gene match. This CDR3 is built from 16 residues. Germline CDR1 and CDR2: LGHNA and YSLEER. The CDR3 region is CASSQETSGFSYEQYF. CDR3 nucleotide sequence: TGCGCCAGCAGCCAAGAGACTAGCGGGTTCTCCTACGAGCAGTACTTC.

The genes are TRBV5-4 and TRBJ2-3, with 7 bases that match TRBD2. With 0 bases clipped from V and 2 bases from J, the junction kept 9 bases outside the gene matches. The CDR3 consists of 17 residues. CDR1 and CDR2 from the germline V gene are SGHNT and YYREEE (reference sequence). CDR3 coding DNA: TGTGCCAGCAGCTTGGATGCGGGAGACCCCGCCACAGATACGCAGTATTTT. Encoded protein: CASSLDAGDPATDTQYF.

V and J are TRBV6-5 and TRBJ2-7; a weak D match, TRBD1 (6 bases). V was pared by 6 bases and J by 6 bases, with 9 bases between. CDR1 MNHEY and CDR2 SVGAGI come from the germline V gene. The length of the CDR3 is 11 residues. The CDR3 DNA sequence: TGTGCCAGCAGGCAGGACAGCGAGCAGTACTTC. It is translated as CASRQDSEQYF.